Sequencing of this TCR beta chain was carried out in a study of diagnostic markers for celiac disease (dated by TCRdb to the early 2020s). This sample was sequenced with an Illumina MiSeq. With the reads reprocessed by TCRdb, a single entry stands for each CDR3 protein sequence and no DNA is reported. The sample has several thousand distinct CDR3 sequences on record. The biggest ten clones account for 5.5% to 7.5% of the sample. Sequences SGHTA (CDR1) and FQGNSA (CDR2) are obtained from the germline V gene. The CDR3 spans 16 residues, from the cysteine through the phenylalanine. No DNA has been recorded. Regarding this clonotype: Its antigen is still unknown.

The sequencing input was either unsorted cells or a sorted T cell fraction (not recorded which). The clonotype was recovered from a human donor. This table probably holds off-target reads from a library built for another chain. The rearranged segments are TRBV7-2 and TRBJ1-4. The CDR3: CASSLVSVSTNEKLFF.